The 8 T cell receptor beta chains below all came from one sample that was sequenced in a study of blood T cell repertoires in COVID-19. The protocol was immunoSEQ multiplex PCR, while the TCRdb copy is restricted to in-frame clones and leaves out a portion. There are 70,000 to 95,000 clones in the sample; roughly 87% occur only once, and around 5% lies in the top ten. Source material: peripheral blood. The receptors were gathered from a woman older than 75 with active COVID-19.

The CDR3 protein is CASRSLSEMGAKETQYF. CDR3 coding DNA: TGTGCCAGCAGGTCACTATCGGAGATGGGGGCGAAAGAGACCCAGTACTTC. V and J are TRBV7-9 and TRBJ2-5, with a weak D call TRBD1 (6 bases). Germline CDR1 SEHNR, CDR2 FQNEAQ (reference sequence). The CDR3 runs 17 residues. Trimming pared 6 bases from V and 3 bases from J, leaving 23 bases between.

J is TRBJ2-3 and V is TRBV7-3, with D unclear. CDR1 and CDR2 (germline): SGHTA, FQGTGA. The V gene lost 4 bases and the J gene lost 0 bases, with 2 bases spanning the gap. The CDR3 extends over 12 amino acids. The CDR3 DNA reads TGTGCCAGCAGCTCTAGCACAGATACGCAGTATTTT. It is translated as CASSSSTDTQYF.

A single count supports this clone. J is TRBJ2-1 and V is TRBV28, with D possibly TRBD2 on 6 matching bases. Between the trimmed V and J ends, which lost 4 bases and 2 bases, there was a span of 15 bases. Germline values: CDR1 MDHEN, CDR2 SYDVKM. The CDR3 length is 16 residues. The CDR3 protein is CASSSHSGGTYNEQFF. As DNA, the CDR3 is TGTGCCAGCAGTTCCCATAGCGGAGGGACCTACAATGAGCAGTTCTTC.

The chain uses TRBV2 and TRBJ2-5; 7 nucleotides agree with TRBD2. The length of the CDR3 is 16 residues. CDR1 and CDR2 from the germline V gene are SNHLY and FYNNEI. After removal of 2 bases from V and 5 bases from J, the junction contained 11 bases not matched to a gene. In DNA form, the CDR3 reads TGTGCCAGCAGTGAACTTGAGGCAGGGAGGGTCGAGACCCAGTACTTC. Translated: CASSELEAGRVETQYF.

This chain links TRBV28 with TRBJ1-2; D perhaps matches TRBD1 (6 bases). The CDR3 contains 15 residues. V gave up 2 bases and J gave up 4 bases, with 14 bases separating them. The germline CDR1 and CDR2 sequences are MDHEN and SYDVKM. The CDR3 spells CASSLANRDPYGYTF. In DNA form, the CDR3 reads TGTGCCAGCAGTTTAGCAAACAGGGACCCCTATGGCTACACCTTC.

The chain's CDR3 is CASSLAGTTGELFF. The CDR3 DNA sequence: TGCGCCAGCAGCTTAGCGGGCACCACCGGGGAGCTGTTTTTT. This chain connects TRBV5-1 to TRBJ2-2, with a weak D call TRBD2 (6 bases). This CDR3 comprises 14 residues. Germline V gene data show CDR1 as SGHRS and CDR2 as YFSETQ. Trimming shortened V by 2 bases and J by 4 bases, and 9 bases separated the two germline ends.

The rearrangement links TRBV7-9 to TRBJ1-2; D gene uncertain. Germline assignment: CDR1 SEHNR and CDR2 FQNEAQ (reference sequence). The CDR3 has 13 amino acids. Trimming shortened V by 3 bases and J by 1 base, and 6 bases separated the two germline ends. CDR3 loop: CASSFPHNYGYTF. The CDR3 coding sequence is TGTGCCAGCAGCTTTCCCCATAACTATGGCTACACCTTC.

The chain recombines TRBV5-1 with TRBJ2-1; 16 nucleotides align to TRBD2. Looked up from germline, CDR1 is SGHRS and CDR2 is YFSETQ. CDR3 length: 17 residues. J was trimmed by 8 bases and V by 4 bases; bases with no gene match: 9. The CDR3 bases are TGCGCCAGCAGCCCCGGGACTAGCGGGAGGGGAAGGGATGAGCAGTTCTTC. This gives the protein CASSPGTSGRGRDEQFF.